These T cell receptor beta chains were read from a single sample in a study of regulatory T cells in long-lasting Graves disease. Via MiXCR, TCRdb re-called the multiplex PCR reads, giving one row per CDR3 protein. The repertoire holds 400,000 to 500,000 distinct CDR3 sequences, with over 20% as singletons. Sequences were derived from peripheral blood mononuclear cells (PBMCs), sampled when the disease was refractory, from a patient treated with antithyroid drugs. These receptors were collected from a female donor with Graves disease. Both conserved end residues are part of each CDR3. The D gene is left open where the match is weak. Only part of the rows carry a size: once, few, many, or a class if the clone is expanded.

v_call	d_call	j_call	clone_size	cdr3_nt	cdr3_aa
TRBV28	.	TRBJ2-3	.	TGTGCCAGCAGTTTACCACAGGGGCGGGGGACAGATACGCAGTATTTT	CASSLPQGRGTDTQYF
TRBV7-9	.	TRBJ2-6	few	TGTGCCAGCAGCTTATACAGGTCCGAATCTGGGGCCAACGTCCTGACTTTC	CASSLYRSESGANVLTF
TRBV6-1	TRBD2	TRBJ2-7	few	TGTGCCAGCAGTGGAGGACTAGCGGGAGGGCCGATCACCTACGAGCAGTACTTC	CASSGGLAGGPITYEQYF
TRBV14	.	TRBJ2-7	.	TGTGCCAGCAGCCAAAGGGGAGACGAGCAGTACTTC	CASSQRGDEQYF
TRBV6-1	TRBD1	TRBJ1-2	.	TGTGCCAGCGGGACTCGACAGGGAGGCTATGGCTACACCTTC	CASGTRQGGYGYTF
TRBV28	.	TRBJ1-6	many	TGTGCCAGCTCGGGGCAATATAATTCACCCCTCCACTTT	CASSGQYNSPLHF
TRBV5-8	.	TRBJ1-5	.	TGTGCCAGCACCGAGGGTCCTAGCAATCAGCCCCAGCATTTT	CASTEGPSNQPQHF
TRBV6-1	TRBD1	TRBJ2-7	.	TGTGCCAGCAGCCCTGGGACAGCGCCATCCTACGAGCAGTACTTC	CASSPGTAPSYEQYF
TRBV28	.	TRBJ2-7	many	TGTGCCAGCAGTTCCGGGTTTGACGAGCAGTACTTC	CASSSGFDEQYF
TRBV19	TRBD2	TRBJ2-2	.	TGTGCCAGTAGTATAGGGACTAGCGGGAAAACCGGGGAGCTGTTTTTT	CASSIGTSGKTGELFF
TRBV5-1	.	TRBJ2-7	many	TGCGCCAGCAGCCTGACGGGACAAGGAACCTACGAGCAGTACTTC	CASSLTGQGTYEQYF
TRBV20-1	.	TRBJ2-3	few	TGCAGTGCCAAATCTATTACGGGGGGCGCAGATACGCAGTATTTT	CSAKSITGGADTQYF
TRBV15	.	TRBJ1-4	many	TGTGCCACCAGCCTAGGCCATGAAAAACTGTTTTTT	CATSLGHEKLFF
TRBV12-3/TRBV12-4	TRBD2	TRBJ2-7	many	TGTGCCAGCAGCCCCAGGACTAGCGGAGCCTACGAGCAGTACTTC	CASSPRTSGAYEQYF
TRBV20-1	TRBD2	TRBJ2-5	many	TGCAGTGCTAGCGGGAGGGCCTCGAGAGAGACCCAGTACTTC	CSASGRASRETQYF
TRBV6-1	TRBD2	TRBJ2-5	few	TGTGCCGCCGCCGGGACTAGCGCGAAAGAGACCCAGTACTTC	CAAAGTSAKETQYF
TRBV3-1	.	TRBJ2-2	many	TGTGCCAGCAGCCAAGTTCGTGCAGGGGGAGGGACCGGGGAGCTGTTTTTT	CASSQVRAGGGTGELFF
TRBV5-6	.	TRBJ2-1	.	TGTGCCAGCAGCTCAAACGTGGGCCTCGAGGACCCCTACAATGAGCAGTTCTTC	CASSSNVGLEDPYNEQFF
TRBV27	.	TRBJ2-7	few	TGTGCCAGCAGTCTAGGGGGACCCTCCCTCTCCTACGAGCAGTACTTC	CASSLGGPSLSYEQYF
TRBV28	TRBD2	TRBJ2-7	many	TGTGCCAGCAGTTCCCGGACTAGCGGGGGTACCTACGAGCAGTACTTC	CASSSRTSGGTYEQYF
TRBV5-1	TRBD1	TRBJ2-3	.	TGCGCCAGCAGCTTCGGCAGGGGGTACACAGATACGCAGTATTTT	CASSFGRGYTDTQYF
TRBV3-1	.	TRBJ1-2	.	TGTGCCAGCAGCCAGAGCCGAGGGTGGAGCAACTATGGCTACACCTTC	CASSQSRGWSNYGYTF
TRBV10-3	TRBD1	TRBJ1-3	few	TGTGCCTCAAGGGACAGAGGCTCTGGAAACACCATATATTTT	CASRDRGSGNTIYF
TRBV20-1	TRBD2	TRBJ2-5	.	TGCAGTGCTAGAGACGGGACTAGCGGGAATTGGGAGACCCAGTACTTC	CSARDGTSGNWETQYF
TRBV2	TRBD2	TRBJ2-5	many	TGTGCCAGCAGTAGAAGTAGCGGGAGGGCCGGGGAGACCCAGTACTTC	CASSRSSGRAGETQYF